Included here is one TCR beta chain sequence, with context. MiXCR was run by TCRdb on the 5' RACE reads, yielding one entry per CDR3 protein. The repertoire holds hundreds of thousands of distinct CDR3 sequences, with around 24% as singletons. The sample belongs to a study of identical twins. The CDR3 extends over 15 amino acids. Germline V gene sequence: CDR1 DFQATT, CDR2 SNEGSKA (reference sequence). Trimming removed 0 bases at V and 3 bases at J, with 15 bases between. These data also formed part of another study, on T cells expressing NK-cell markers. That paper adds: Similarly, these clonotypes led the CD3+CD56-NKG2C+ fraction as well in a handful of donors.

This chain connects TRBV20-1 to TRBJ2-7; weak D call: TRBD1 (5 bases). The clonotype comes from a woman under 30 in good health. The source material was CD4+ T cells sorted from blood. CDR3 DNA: TGCAGTGCTAGAGATTCAGACAGAGACCTCTACGAGCAGTACTTC. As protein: CSARDSDRDLYEQYF.